The 18 T cell receptor beta chains given below trace back to one sample, sequenced in a study of blood T cells in healthy people across ages. Together with a sample-barcoded 5' primer, a J-beta primer mix was included in a second PCR lasting about 7 to 12 cycles. TCRdb independently ran MiXCR on the 5' RACE reads; one entry per CDR3 protein. The data contain roughly 1,500,000 distinct CDR3 sequences, roughly 32% of them singletons. The sample comprised blood. Receptor source: a woman aged 25 to 39 in good health.

Concerning this clonotype: The junction and the germline gene differ at one end; a read error may be behind it. The J gene is TRBJ1-2, the V gene TRBV7-9, with D perhaps TRBD1 (5 bases). The V gene's germline CDR1 is SEHNR and CDR2 FQNEAQ (reference sequence). The CDR3 contains 14 residues. For the CDR3, the DNA is TGTGCCAGCAGGCCCATTTGGGGGGTCTATGGCCACACCTTC. It codes for CASRPIWGVYGHTF. The full variable domain, in which reference TRBV7-9 and TRBJ1-2 provide the parts outside the CDR3, is DTGVSQNPRHKITKRGQNVTFRCDPISEHNRLYWYRQTLGQGPEFLTYFQNEAQLEKSRLLSDRFSAERPKGSFSTLEIQRTEQGDSAMYLCASRPIWGVYGHTFGSGTRLTVV.

The rearrangement uses TRBV12-3 or TRBV12-4 and TRBJ1-5; 10 nucleotides match TRBD1. V lost 5 bases, J lost 11 bases, and 9 bases stayed unmatched. The CDR3 is 14 amino acids. The CDR3 DNA reads TGTGCCAGCAGTCCCGGGACAGGGGCCATGGCCCAGCATTTT. Amino acid sequence: CASSPGTGAMAQHF.

The rearrangement links TRBV12-3 or TRBV12-4 to TRBJ2-5; a weak D match, TRBD2 (5 bases). This CDR3 is 13 amino acids long. Trimming cost V 7 bases and J 2 bases, with 11 bases left between them. The CDR3 DNA is TGTGCCAGCAAGAGGGCAGGTCAAGAGACCCAGTACTTC. It yields the protein CASKRAGQETQYF.

In the case of this clonotype: An end of the junction does not agree with germline; a read error may underlie this. V and J are TRBV28 and TRBJ2-2, with a tentative D call TRBD1 (6 bases). CDR3 length equals 15 residues. Germline V gene data show CDR1 as MDHEN and CDR2 as SYDVKM. The CDR3 loop is CASSLPGANTGERFF. As DNA, the CDR3 is TGTGCCAGCAGTTTGCCAGGGGCGAACACCGGGGAGCGGTTTTTT.

In the case of this clonotype: One junction end does not reproduce the germline sequence, and a read error may be involved. The gene calls are TRBV7-9 and TRBJ2-3, with D possibly called TRBD1 or TRBD2 (5 bases each). Germline CDR1 reads SEHNR; CDR2 reads FQNEAQ (reference sequence). This CDR3 has 13 amino acids. CDR3 coding DNA: TGTGCCGGCAGCTTAGAGGGGACAGATACGCAGTATTTT. It codes for CAGSLEGTDTQYF.

The CDR3 spells CSASKLAGAYNEQFF. The CDR3 bases are TGCAGTGCTAGTAAACTAGCGGGAGCTTACAATGAGCAGTTCTTC. This chain uses TRBV20-1 with TRBJ2-1, with 11 bases aligning to TRBD2. Germline V gives CDR1 DFQATT, CDR2 SNEGSKA (reference sequence). V trimming: 3 bases; J trimming: 4 bases; junction bases outside the gene matches: 5. The CDR3 covers 15 residues.

The V and J genes are TRBV12-3 or TRBV12-4 and TRBJ2-3; D is possibly TRBD1 or TRBD2 (6 bases each). This CDR3 contains 17 residues. Trimming took off 2 bases at V and 0 bases at J, with 15 bases between the two ends. The CDR3 DNA reads TGTGCCAGCAGTTTACGTGGAGGGGGGAAGAGCACAGATACGCAGTATTTT. As protein: CASSLRGGGKSTDTQYF.

The chain links TRBV6-6 to TRBJ1-1; D remains unclear. From germline, CDR1 is MNHNY and CDR2 SVGAGI (reference sequence). V lost 7 bases, J lost 7 bases, and 16 bases lay in between. This CDR3 contains 13 residues. The chain's CDR3 is CASTPSWSVEAFF. The CDR3 DNA reads as TGTGCCAGCACACCATCATGGAGCGTTGAAGCTTTCTTT.

V and J are TRBV10-1 and TRBJ2-5; a weak D match, TRBD2 (5 bases). V lost 8 bases and J 11 bases, leaving 15 bases between the germline ends. The germline V gene encodes CDR1 WNHNN and CDR2 SYGVQD (reference sequence). The CDR3 runs 11 residues. CDR3 bases: TGCGCCAGCCTAGCCTCTTGGGAGCAGTACTTC. It specifies CASLASWEQYF.

V is TRBV7-9 and J is TRBJ2-7, with 9 bases fitting TRBD1. The germline V gene has CDR1 SEHNR and CDR2 FQNEAQ (reference sequence). J was trimmed by 2 bases and V by 5 bases; bases with no gene match: 10. This CDR3 spans 16 amino acids. The DNA for the CDR3 is TGTGCCAGCAGCCCAATGGAGGGACAGGGAACCTACGAGCAGTACTTC. Its protein product is CASSPMEGQGTYEQYF.

J is TRBJ2-3 and V is TRBV13; TRBD2 agrees at 10 bases. There are 15 residues in the CDR3. Trimming removed 4 bases from V and 1 base from J; junction bases left unmatched: 2. Germline CDR1 and CDR2: PRHDT and FYEKMQ (reference sequence). The CDR3 bases are TGTGCCAGCAGCTGGAGCGGGAGGGGCACAGATACGCAGTATTTT. Translated: CASSWSGRGTDTQYF.

This clonotype turned up a few times. This rearrangement joins TRBV20-1 to TRBJ1-2; tentatively, D is TRBD1 (6 bases). This CDR3 comprises 13 residues. Trimming removed 0 bases from V and 6 bases from J, with 11 bases in between. The germline V gene encodes CDR1 DFQATT and CDR2 SNEGSKA (reference sequence). The CDR3, as DNA: TGCAGTGCTAGAGATTTCACAGGGCATGGCTACACCTTC. The encoded protein is CSARDFTGHGYTF.

V is TRBV5-1 and J is TRBJ1-2, with D tentatively TRBD1 (5 bases). The CDR3 loop spans 14 amino acids. Germline loops: CDR1 SGHRS, CDR2 YFSETQ. V lost 4 bases and J 6 bases, leaving 16 bases between the germline ends. CDR3 region: CASSKGGVIDGYTF. The CDR3, as DNA: TGCGCCAGCAGCAAGGGAGGGGTTATAGATGGCTACACCTTC.

This clonotype has a handful of counts. The genes are TRBV4-1 and TRBJ2-5, with D possibly being TRBD1 or TRBD2 (5 bases each). Looked up from germline, CDR1 is MGHRA and CDR2 is YSYEKL. The ends were cut back, 0 bases at V and 5 bases at J, with 13 bases in the middle. The CDR3 consists of 15 residues. The CDR3 coding sequence is TGCGCCAGCAGCCAAGATAGCCGCAGGGAGGAGACCCAGTACTTC. Protein product: CASSQDSRREETQYF.

Concerning this clonotype: A read error may produce the germline difference seen at one junction end. The V and J genes are TRBV5-1 and TRBJ2-5; D unresolved. CDR3 size: 11 residues. Germline CDR1 is SGHRS and CDR2 is YFSETQ. DNA of the CDR3: TGCGCCGGCAGCCTCGAAGAGACCCAGTACTTC. Its protein is CAGSLEETQYF.

This chain connects TRBV29-1 to TRBJ1-2; D unclear. The V gene's germline CDR1 is SQVTM and CDR2 ANQGSEA. V was clipped by 3 bases and J by 7 bases, with 12 bases between them. This CDR3 is 12 amino acids long. CDR3 protein: CSVDPFEGGYTF. Written as DNA, the CDR3 is TGCAGCGTTGACCCCTTTGAAGGTGGCTACACCTTC.

This clonotype appeared many times. The V and J genes are TRBV25-1 and TRBJ2-7; D possibly corresponds to TRBD2 (6 bases). CDR1 and CDR2 (germline): MGHDK, SYGVNS. The CDR3 runs to 15 residues. The V end was cut by 4 bases, the J end by 3 bases, with 16 bases between. The CDR3 region is CASSGTTRAFYEQYF. The DNA of the CDR3 is TGTGCCAGCAGTGGGACTACCCGGGCGTTCTACGAGCAGTACTTC.

This chain joins TRBV27 and TRBJ2-1; 8 bases fit TRBD1. This CDR3 has 13 residues. With V trimmed by 5 bases and J by 15 bases, 12 bases remained unmatched. In germline, CDR1 is MNHEY, CDR2 SMNVEV (reference sequence). In DNA form, the CDR3 reads TGTGCCAGCAGTATTGCAGGGGGCGCATCGGCGTTCTTC. The encoded protein is CASSIAGGASAFF.